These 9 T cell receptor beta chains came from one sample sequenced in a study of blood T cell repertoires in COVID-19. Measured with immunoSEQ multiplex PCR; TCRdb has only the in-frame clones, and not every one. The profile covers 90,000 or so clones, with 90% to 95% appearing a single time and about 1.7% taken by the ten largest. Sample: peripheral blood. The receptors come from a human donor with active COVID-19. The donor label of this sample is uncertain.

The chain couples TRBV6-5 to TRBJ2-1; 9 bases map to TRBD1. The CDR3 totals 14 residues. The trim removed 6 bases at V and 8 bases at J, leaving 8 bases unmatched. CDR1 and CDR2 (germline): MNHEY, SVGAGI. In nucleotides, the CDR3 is TGTGCCAGCAGCCGGGACAGGGTCCTAGATGAGCAGTTCTTC. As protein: CASSRDRVLDEQFF.

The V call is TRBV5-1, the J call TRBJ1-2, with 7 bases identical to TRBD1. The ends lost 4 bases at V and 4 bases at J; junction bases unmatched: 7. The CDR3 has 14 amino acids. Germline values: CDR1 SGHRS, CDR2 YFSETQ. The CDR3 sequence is CASSLSRQGYGYTF. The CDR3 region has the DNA TGCGCCAGCAGCCTTTCCAGACAGGGCTATGGCTACACCTTC.

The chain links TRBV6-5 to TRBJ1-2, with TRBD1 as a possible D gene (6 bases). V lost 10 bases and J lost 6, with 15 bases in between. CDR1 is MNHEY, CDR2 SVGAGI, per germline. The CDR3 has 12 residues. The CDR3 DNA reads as TGTGCCACCTACCGGGGGGCGGATGGCTACACCTTC. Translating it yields CATYRGADGYTF.

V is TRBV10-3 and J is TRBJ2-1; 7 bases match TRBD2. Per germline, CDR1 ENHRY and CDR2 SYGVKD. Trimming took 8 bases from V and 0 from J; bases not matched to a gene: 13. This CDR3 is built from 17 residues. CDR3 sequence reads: CAIQSAVSGGSYNEQFF. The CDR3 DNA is TGTGCCATCCAGTCCGCTGTTTCGGGGGGCTCCTACAATGAGCAGTTCTTC.

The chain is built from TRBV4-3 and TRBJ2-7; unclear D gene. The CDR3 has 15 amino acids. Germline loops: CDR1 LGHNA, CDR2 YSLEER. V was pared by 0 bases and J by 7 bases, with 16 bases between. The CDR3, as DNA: TGCGCCAGCAGCCAAGATTTTGCGCGAGGAGAAGAGCAGTACTTC. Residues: CASSQDFARGEEQYF.

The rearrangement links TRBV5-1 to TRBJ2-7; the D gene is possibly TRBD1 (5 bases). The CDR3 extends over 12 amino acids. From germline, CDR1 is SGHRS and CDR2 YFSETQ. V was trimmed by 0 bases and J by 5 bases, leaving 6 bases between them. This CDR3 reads CASSLGGDEQYF. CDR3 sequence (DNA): TGCGCCAGCAGCTTGGGGGGCGACGAGCAGTACTTC. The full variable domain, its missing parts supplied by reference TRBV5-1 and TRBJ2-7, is KAGVTQTPRYLIKTRGQQVTLSCSPISGHRSVSWYQQTPGQGLQFLFEYFSETQRNKGNFPGRFSGRQFSNSRSEMNVSTLELGDSALYLCASSLGGDEQYFGPGTRLTVT.

Written as DNA, the CDR3 is TGTGCCAGCAGCTTGACAGGGATCTGGGAGACCCAGTACTTC. Translation gives CASSLTGIWETQYF. The rearrangement joins TRBV7-2 to TRBJ2-5, with 7 bases that match TRBD1. Unmatched junction bases numbered 6, after V lost 3 bases and J lost 5 bases. Germline V gives CDR1 SGHTA, CDR2 FQGNSA. The CDR3 length is 14 residues.

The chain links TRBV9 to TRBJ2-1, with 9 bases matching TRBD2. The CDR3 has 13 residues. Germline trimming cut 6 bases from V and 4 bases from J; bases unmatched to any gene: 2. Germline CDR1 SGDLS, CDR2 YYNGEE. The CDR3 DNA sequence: TGTGCCAGCACTAGCGGGACTTACAATGAGCAGTTCTTC. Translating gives CASTSGTYNEQFF.

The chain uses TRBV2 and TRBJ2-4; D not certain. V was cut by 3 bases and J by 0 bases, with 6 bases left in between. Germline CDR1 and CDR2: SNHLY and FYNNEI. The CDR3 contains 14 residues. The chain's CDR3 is CASSDPQAKNIQYF. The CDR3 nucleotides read TGTGCCAGCAGTGACCCCCAAGCCAAAAACATTCAGTACTTC.